These T cell receptor beta chains were read from a single sample in a study of memory CD4+ T cells and cytomegalovirus serostatus. Clones were read by immunoSEQ multiplex PCR, and TCRdb kept only the in-frame ones, dropping some. The table includes tens of thousands of clones, 70% to 85% detected once. The sample was memory CD4+ T cells from blood. These receptors all stem from an adult in good health and CMV-seronegative. Each CDR3 is given without its conserved first and last residue.

AISDPGREGEKLF | TRBJ1-4 | TRBV10-3
ASSTGQGAWGYT | TRBJ1-2 | TRBV5-4
ATSGDRGALTDTQY | TRBJ2-3 | TRBV15
ASSFDSANYGYT | TRBJ1-2 | TRBV7-8
ASSVALRPGPIGNTIY | TRBJ1-3 | TRBV9
ASSLPGIEQY | TRBJ2-7 | TRBV5-6
SVAGQRDGYT | TRBJ1-2 | TRBV29-1
ATSRDFSGFGYT | TRBJ1-2 | TRBV15
ASSFQAQGQETQY | TRBJ2-5 | TRBV5-1
ASSRQGWGSEQY | TRBJ2-7 | TRBV6-5
SVDHMLGQGGIWWSYEQY | TRBJ2-7 | TRBV29-1
ASSVHRGRGTEAF | TRBJ1-1 | TRBV6-1
ASSSGQRNTIY | TRBJ1-3 | TRBV18
ASSLGASGGTDTQY | TRBJ2-3 | TRBV5-4
ASSQEVLETRRNGYT | TRBJ1-2 | TRBV4-2
ASSSENQPQH | TRBJ1-5 | TRBV11-2
ASSSGSGGAGKTQY | TRBJ2-5 | TRBV18
ASSAEKGPNYGYT | TRBJ1-2 | TRBV6-4
ASSRTTGGGTDTQY | TRBJ2-3 | TRBV7-8
ASRREANTGELF | TRBJ2-2 | TRBV5-1
ASSPTGLVRYT | TRBJ1-2 | TRBV28
ASSLTGQGTTDTQY | TRBJ2-3 | TRBV5-6
ASRQGIDGYT | TRBJ1-2 | TRBV5-1
ASPPPSRGSTDTQY | TRBJ2-3 | TRBV28
SARGVNEQY | TRBJ2-7 | TRBV20-1
ASSPAGSYNEQF | TRBJ2-1 | TRBV7-9
ASSDSDRGSASGNTIY | TRBJ1-3 | TRBV5-4